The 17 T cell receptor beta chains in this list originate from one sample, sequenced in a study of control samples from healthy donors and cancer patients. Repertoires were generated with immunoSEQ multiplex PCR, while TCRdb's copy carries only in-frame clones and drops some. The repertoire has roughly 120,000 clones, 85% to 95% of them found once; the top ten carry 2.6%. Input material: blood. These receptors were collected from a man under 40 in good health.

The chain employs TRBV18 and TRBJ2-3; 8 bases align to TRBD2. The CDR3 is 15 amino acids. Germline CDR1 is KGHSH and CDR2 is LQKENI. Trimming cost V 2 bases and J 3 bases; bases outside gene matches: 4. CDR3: CASSPGGLVTDTQYF. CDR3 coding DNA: TGTGCCAGCTCACCAGGGGGACTAGTAACAGATACGCAGTATTTT.

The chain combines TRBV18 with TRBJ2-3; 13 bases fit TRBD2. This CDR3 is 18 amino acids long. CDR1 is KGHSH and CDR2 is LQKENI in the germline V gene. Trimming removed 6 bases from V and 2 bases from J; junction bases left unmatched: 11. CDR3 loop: CASSNTLTSGGHTDTQYF. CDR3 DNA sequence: TGTGCCAGCTCCAATACATTGACTAGCGGGGGGCACACAGATACGCAGTATTTT.

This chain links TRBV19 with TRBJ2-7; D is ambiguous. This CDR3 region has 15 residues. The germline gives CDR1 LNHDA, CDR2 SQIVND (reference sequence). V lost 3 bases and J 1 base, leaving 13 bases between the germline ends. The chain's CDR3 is CASSILLWPSYEQYF. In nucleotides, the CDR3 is TGTGCCAGTAGTATCTTGCTCTGGCCTTCCTACGAGCAGTACTTC.

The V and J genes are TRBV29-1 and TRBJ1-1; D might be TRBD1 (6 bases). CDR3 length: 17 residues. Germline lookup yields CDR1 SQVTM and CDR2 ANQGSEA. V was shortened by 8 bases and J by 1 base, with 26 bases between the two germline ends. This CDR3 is CSNSEGGRNSRNTEAFF. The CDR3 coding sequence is TGCAGCAACTCTGAGGGGGGCCGTAACTCCAGGAACACTGAAGCTTTCTTT.

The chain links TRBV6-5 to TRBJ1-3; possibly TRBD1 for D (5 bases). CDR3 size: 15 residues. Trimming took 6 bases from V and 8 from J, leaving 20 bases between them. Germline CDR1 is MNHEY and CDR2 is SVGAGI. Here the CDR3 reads CASSGAGHTGDTIYF. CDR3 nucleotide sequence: TGTGCCAGCAGCGGGGCAGGACACACCGGGGACACCATATATTTT.

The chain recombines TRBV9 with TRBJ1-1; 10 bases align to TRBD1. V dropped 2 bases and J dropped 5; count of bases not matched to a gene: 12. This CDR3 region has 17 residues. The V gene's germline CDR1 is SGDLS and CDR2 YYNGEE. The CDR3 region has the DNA TGTGCCAGCAGCGTCGCCGGGACAGGGGCTGCGGTTACTGAAGCTTTCTTT. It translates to CASSVAGTGAAVTEAFF.

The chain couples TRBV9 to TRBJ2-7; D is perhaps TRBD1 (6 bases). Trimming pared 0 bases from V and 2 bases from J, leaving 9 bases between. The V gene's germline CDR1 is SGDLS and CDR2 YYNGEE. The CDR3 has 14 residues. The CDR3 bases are TGTGCCAGCAGCGTAGCCCAGGGGCCCTACGAGCAGTACGTC. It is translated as CASSVAQGPYEQYV.

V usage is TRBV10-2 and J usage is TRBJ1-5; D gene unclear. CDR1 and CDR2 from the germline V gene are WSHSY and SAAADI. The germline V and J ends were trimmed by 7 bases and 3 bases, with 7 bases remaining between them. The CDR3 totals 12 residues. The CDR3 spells CASNRVNQPQHF. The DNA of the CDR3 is TGCGCCAGCAATCGGGTCAATCAGCCCCAGCATTTT.

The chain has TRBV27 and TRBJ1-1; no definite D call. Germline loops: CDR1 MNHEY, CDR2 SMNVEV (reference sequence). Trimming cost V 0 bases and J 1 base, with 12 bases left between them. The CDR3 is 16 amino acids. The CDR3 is CASSLSTPLGNTEAFF. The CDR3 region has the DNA TGTGCCAGCAGTTTATCGACCCCCCTGGGGAACACTGAAGCTTTCTTT.

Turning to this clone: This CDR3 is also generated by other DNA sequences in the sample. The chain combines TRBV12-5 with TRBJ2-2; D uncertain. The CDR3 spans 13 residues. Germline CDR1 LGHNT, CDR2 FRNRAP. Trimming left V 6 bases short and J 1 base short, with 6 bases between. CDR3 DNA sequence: TGTGCTAGTGGCTTAATGAACACCGGGGAGCTGTTTTTT. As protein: CASGLMNTGELFF.

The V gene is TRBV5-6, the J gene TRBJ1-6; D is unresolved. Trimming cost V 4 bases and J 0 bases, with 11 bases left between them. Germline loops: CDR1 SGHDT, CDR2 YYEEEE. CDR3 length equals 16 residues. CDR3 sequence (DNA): TGTGCCAGCAGCGCCGAACGGGACTCCTATAATTCACCCCTCCACTTT. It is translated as CASSAERDSYNSPLHF.

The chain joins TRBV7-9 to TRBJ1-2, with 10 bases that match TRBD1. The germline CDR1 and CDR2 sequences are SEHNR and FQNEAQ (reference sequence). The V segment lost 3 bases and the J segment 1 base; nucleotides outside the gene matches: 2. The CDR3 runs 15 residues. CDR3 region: CASSFGQGGNYGYTF. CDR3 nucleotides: TGTGCCAGCAGCTTCGGACAGGGGGGTAACTATGGCTACACCTTC.

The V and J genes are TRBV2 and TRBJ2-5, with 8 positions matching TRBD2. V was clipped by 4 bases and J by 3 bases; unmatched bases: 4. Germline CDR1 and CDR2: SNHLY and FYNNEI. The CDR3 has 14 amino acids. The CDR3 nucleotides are TGTGCCAGCAGTGCGGGAGGGTTTGAAGAGACCCAGTACTTC. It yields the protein CASSAGGFEETQYF.

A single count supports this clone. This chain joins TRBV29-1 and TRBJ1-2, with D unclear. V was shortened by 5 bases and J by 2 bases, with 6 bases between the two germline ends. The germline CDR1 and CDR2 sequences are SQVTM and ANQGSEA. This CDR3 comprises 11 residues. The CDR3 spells CSVTDNYGYTF. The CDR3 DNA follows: TGCAGCGTTACAGACAACTATGGCTACACCTTC.

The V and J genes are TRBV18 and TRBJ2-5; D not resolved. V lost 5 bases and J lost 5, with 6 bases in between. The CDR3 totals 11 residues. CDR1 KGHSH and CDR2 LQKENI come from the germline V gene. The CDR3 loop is CASSGPETQYF. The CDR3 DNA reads TGTGCCAGCTCAGGACCGGAGACCCAGTACTTC. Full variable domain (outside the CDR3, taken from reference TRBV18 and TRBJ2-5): NAGVMQNPRHLVRRRGQEARLRCSPMKGHSHVYWYRQLPEEGLKFMVYLQKENIIDESGMPKERFSAEFPKEGPSILRIQQVVRGDSAAYFCASSGPETQYFGPGTRLLVL.

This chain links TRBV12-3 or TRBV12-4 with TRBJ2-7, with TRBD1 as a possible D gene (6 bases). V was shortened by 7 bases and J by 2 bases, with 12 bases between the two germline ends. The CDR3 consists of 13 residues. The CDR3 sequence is CASKETGPYEQYF. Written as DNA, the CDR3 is TGTGCCAGCAAGGAGACAGGACCCTACGAGCAGTACTTC.

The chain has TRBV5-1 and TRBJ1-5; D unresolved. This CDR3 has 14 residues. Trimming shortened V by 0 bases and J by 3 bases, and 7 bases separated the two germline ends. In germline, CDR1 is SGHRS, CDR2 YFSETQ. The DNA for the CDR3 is TGCGCCAGCAGCTTGGAGGGATTCAATCAGCCCCAGCATTTT. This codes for CASSLEGFNQPQHF.